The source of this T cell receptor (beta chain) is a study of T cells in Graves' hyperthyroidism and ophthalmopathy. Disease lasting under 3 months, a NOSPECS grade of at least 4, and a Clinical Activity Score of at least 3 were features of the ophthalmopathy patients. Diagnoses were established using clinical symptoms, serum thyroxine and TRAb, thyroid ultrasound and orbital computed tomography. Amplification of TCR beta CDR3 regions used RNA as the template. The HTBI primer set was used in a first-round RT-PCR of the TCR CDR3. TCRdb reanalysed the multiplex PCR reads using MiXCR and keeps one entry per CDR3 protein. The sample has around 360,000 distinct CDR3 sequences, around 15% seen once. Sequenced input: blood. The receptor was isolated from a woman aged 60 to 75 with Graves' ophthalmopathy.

The CDR3 is CASSAMWQSNQPQHF. The CDR3 DNA follows: TGTGCCAGTAGTGCCATGTGGCAGAGCAATCAGCCCCAGCATTTT. V is TRBV19 and J is TRBJ1-5; unclear D gene. Germline V CDR1 and CDR2: LNHDA, SQIVND (reference sequence). V lost 5 bases, J lost 1 base, and 12 bases lay in between. CDR3 length: 15 residues.